These 20 T cell receptor beta chains came from one sample sequenced in a study of identifying expanded T cells in peripheral blood. This table comes from immunoSEQ multiplex PCR, and its TCRdb copy is limited to in-frame clones, with some not included. Altogether approximately 58,000 clones are present, around 81% being singletons, with the ten largest covering over 15%. The sample consisted of blood. The receptor set was obtained from a person between 18 and 75 years old in good health.

The rearrangement uses TRBV6-1 and TRBJ1-2; TRBD1 is a possible D gene (5 bases). The CDR3 length is 13 residues. V was cut by 7 bases and J by 6 bases, with 15 bases left in between. Germline V gene lookup returns CDR1 MNHNS and CDR2 SASEGT. The CDR3 bases are TGTGCCAGCATCGGACACGTAGTAGATGGCTACACCTTC. Amino acids: CASIGHVVDGYTF.

The V gene is TRBV2, the J gene TRBJ2-7; a weak D match, TRBD1 (6 bases). This CDR3 spans 11 amino acids. V was trimmed by 8 bases and J by 3 bases, leaving 8 bases between them. CDR1 and CDR2 from the germline V gene are SNHLY and FYNNEI. The CDR3 sequence: CASVGGYEQYV. The CDR3 DNA reads as TGTGCCAGCGTAGGGGGCTACGAGCAGTACGTC.

The chain recombines TRBV23-1 with TRBJ2-7; D gene uncertain. TRBV23-1 is filed as an ORF, its function uncertain. CDR3 length: 9 residues. Trimming left V 4 bases short and J 9 bases short, with 4 bases between. CDR3 DNA: TGCGCCAGCAGTCTCGTGCAGTACGTC. It is translated as CASSLVQYV.

The gene calls are TRBV6-5 and TRBJ2-1; 8 bases agree with TRBD2. The length of the CDR3 is 15 residues. Germline V gene data show CDR1 as MNHEY and CDR2 as SVGAGI. The ends lost 6 bases at V and 3 bases at J; junction bases unmatched: 7. The CDR3 loop reads CASRISAGGYNEQFF. The CDR3 DNA is TGTGCCAGCAGAATATCTGCGGGGGGCTACAATGAGCAGTTCTTC.

CDR3 bases: TGTGCCAGCAGTGAAGCGCTTGCGGGAGCTGGCCAAGAGACCCAGTACTTC. Translating gives CASSEALAGAGQETQYF. The chain joins TRBV6-1 to TRBJ2-5; 7 nucleotides agree with TRBD2. The CDR3 runs to 17 residues. The trim removed 0 bases at V and 1 base at J, leaving 8 bases unmatched. CDR1 MNHNS and CDR2 SASEGT come from the germline V gene.

This rearrangement joins TRBV6-1 to TRBJ1-4; 8 bases align to TRBD1. The CDR3 length is 15 residues. CDR1 MNHNS and CDR2 SASEGT come from the germline V gene. J was trimmed by 10 bases and V by 1 base; bases with no gene match: 8. CDR3 amino acids: CASSEGPRGQVKLFF. As DNA, the CDR3 is TGTGCCAGCAGTGAAGGGCCCAGGGGGCAAGTAAAACTGTTTTTT.

CDR3 nucleotide sequence: TGTGCCAGTAGTACAACAAGAGGGTTAGCGGGGGGTCAAGAGACCCAGTACTTC. Protein sequence: CASSTTRGLAGGQETQYF. This chain joins TRBV19 and TRBJ2-5, with 10 bases that match TRBD2. V gave up 4 bases and J gave up 2 bases; unmatched junction bases: 13. Germline-derived CDR1 and CDR2 are LNHDA and SQIVND (reference sequence). This CDR3 comprises 18 residues.

The chain links TRBV5-1 to TRBJ2-1; TRBD2 agrees at 10 bases. CDR1 is SGHRS and CDR2 is YFSETQ in the germline V gene. The J segment lost 4 bases and the V segment lost 0 bases, leaving 1 base of the junction unmatched. The CDR3 is 15 residues long. CDR3 in amino acids: CASSLAGLAYNEQFF. CDR3 sequence (DNA): TGCGCCAGCAGCTTGGCGGGACTAGCGTACAATGAGCAGTTCTTC.

In its sample, this clone was seen once. The rearrangement uses TRBV5-5 and TRBJ2-5, with 7 bases identical to TRBD1. CDR1 and CDR2 from the germline V gene are SGHKS and YYEKEE (reference sequence). The junction had 9 bases not matched to a gene; V was cut back by 0 bases and J by 4 bases. This CDR3 has 16 residues. The CDR3 nucleotides read TGTGCCAGCAGCTTGGCCCGATCAGGGGGTCGAGAGACCCAGTACTTC. It specifies CASSLARSGGRETQYF.

This clone was observed a handful of times. The genes are TRBV6-6 and TRBJ2-3; 10 bases agree with TRBD2. V trimming: 5 bases; J trimming: 5 bases; junction bases outside the gene matches: 7. The V gene's germline CDR1 is MNHNY and CDR2 SVGAGI (reference sequence). CDR3 length: 15 amino acids. The CDR3: CASSGPSSGGDTQYF. The CDR3 DNA reads TGTGCCAGCAGTGGGCCTTCTAGCGGGGGAGATACGCAGTATTTT.

This clone came up once. The chain has TRBV5-1 and TRBJ1-3, with D unresolved. The germline gives CDR1 SGHRS, CDR2 YFSETQ. The CDR3 consists of 11 residues. Trimming shortened V by 5 bases and J by 6 bases, and 6 bases separated the two germline ends. Written as DNA, the CDR3 is TGCGCCAGCAGTTCACTAAACACCATATATTTT. Translated: CASSSLNTIYF.

V is TRBV11-3 and J is TRBJ2-7; D is possibly TRBD2 (5 bases). The V end was cut by 5 bases, the J end by 6 bases, with 17 bases between. CDR3 length: 14 residues. Germline V gives CDR1 SGHNT, CDR2 YENEEA. CDR3 DNA sequence: TGTGCCAGCAGCCCGAGCGGCCTGAACCTCGAGCAGTACTTC. Residues: CASSPSGLNLEQYF.

This rearrangement joins TRBV2 to TRBJ1-1; D might be TRBD1 (6 bases). This CDR3 is 13 amino acids long. Germline-derived CDR1 and CDR2 are SNHLY and FYNNEI. V was pared by 8 bases and J by 0 bases, with 10 bases between. The CDR3 nucleotides are TGTGCCAGCGGGGACACCATGAACACTGAAGCTTTCTTT. Translation: CASGDTMNTEAFF. Variable domain in full (rest from reference TRBV2 and TRBJ1-1): EPEVTQTPSHQVTQMGQEVILRCVPISNHLYFYWYRQILGQKVEFLVSFYNNEISEKSEIFDDQFSVERPDGSNFTLKIRSTKLEDSAMYFCASGDTMNTEAFFGQGTRLTVV.

This clone was counted a few times. This chain connects TRBV2 to TRBJ2-7, with 9 bases fitting TRBD1. Trimming removed 7 bases from V and 6 bases from J; junction bases left unmatched: 10. The CDR3 length is 14 residues. Germline-derived CDR1 and CDR2 are SNHLY and FYNNEI. Here the CDR3 DNA reads TGTGCCAGCAAATCTTTCGGGACAGGGACCGAGCAGTACGTC. Encoded protein: CASKSFGTGTEQYV.

The V gene is TRBV5-1, the J gene TRBJ2-1; 10 bases agree with TRBD2. Germline-derived CDR1 and CDR2 are SGHRS and YFSETQ. This CDR3 spans 15 amino acids. V shed 4 bases, J shed 8 bases, and the junction held 9 bases outside the gene matches. CDR3 protein: CASSVTGTSVDEQFF. The CDR3 coding sequence is TGCGCCAGCAGCGTAACCGGGACTAGCGTCGATGAGCAGTTCTTC.

The rearrangement links TRBV2 to TRBJ2-4; 10 bases line up with TRBD2. Germline assignment: CDR1 SNHLY and CDR2 FYNNEI. Trimming removed 4 bases from V and 0 bases from J; junction bases left unmatched: 3. The CDR3 covers 16 residues. The DNA of the CDR3 is TGTGCCAGCAGTGTTAGCGGGGGGTTAGCCAAAAACATTCAGTACTTC. Its protein is CASSVSGGLAKNIQYF.

The V call is TRBV4-1, the J call TRBJ1-2; a possible D gene is TRBD1 (6 bases). With 4 bases removed from V and 13 bases from J, the gap between germline ends came to 16 bases. Per the germline V gene, CDR1 is MGHRA and CDR2 is YSYEKL. This CDR3 is built from 12 residues. CDR3 amino acids: CASSRRQEPSTF. CDR3 nucleotides: TGCGCCAGCAGCCGCCGACAGGAGCCCTCCACCTTC.

This chain uses TRBV5-6 with TRBJ1-3; tentative D call: TRBD1 (5 bases). The CDR3 runs to 15 residues. Germline CDR1 reads SGHDT; CDR2 reads YYEEEE. Trimming stripped 4 bases from V and 4 bases from J, with 15 bases between. The CDR3 region is CASSQNGALGNTIYF. In nucleotides, the CDR3 is TGTGCCAGCAGCCAAAACGGGGCCTTGGGAAACACCATATATTTT.

The V gene is TRBV2, the J gene TRBJ2-2; D ambiguous. Trimming shortened V by 3 bases and J by 8 bases, and 10 bases separated the two germline ends. The CDR3 extends over 13 amino acids. CDR1 and CDR2 (germline): SNHLY, FYNNEI. The CDR3 region is CASSDNGKGELFF. The DNA of the CDR3 is TGTGCCAGCAGTGATAATGGGAAGGGGGAGCTGTTTTTT.

This rearrangement joins TRBV27 to TRBJ1-1; maybe TRBD1 (5 bases). Trimming cost V 6 bases and J 1 base, with 9 bases left between them. CDR1 and CDR2 (germline): MNHEY, SMNVEV (reference sequence). The CDR3 is 13 residues long. The CDR3 region is CASSLQGNTEAFF. The CDR3 region has the DNA TGTGCCAGCAGCCTTCAGGGGAACACTGAAGCTTTCTTT.